This entry features one T cell receptor beta chain sequence. Its specific antigen is unknown. There are no base qualities to consult, and no much larger clone falls within one base. This entry comes from a study of blood T cell repertoires in COVID-19 (dated by TCRdb to 2020 to 2021). Looking at the study overall: The collaborator samples originated in the United States, Italy and Spain and spanned the acute and convalescent phases of COVID-19. HLA class I and class II types, where available, came from metadata supplied by the sample provider rather than from assay-based typing. A de-identified subject ID, COVID-19 status, age in years and sex were almost always included in the sample metadata. The material from the prospective study consisted of cDNA or gDNA derived from T cells, B-cell-depleted T cells, or PBMCs. The dataset comprised deeply sampled blood TCRbeta repertoires from subjects exposed to, actively infected with, or recovered from COVID-19. The repertoires were released in a freely available public database meant as a resource for research on the immune response to SARS-CoV-2. The samples were drawn from two sources: the first 160 participants of the ongoing ImmuneRACE study, and some 1,300 subjects contributed by 6 global collaborators. Study-level results and caveats: Clinical and demographic metadata were provided uncurated, with the amount varying by source and participant.

Samples from volunteer blood donors who had recovered from COVID-19 were contributed by a second Seattle source. Collaborating institutions collected whole blood in K2EDTA tubes following their own protocols. For TCRbeta analysis, collaborators shipped samples as frozen whole blood, isolated PBMCs, or DNA extracted from either of those sample types. The CDR1 and CDR2 encoded by the germline V gene (reference sequence) are LGHDT and YNNKEL. Unmatched junction bases come to 6, with V trimmed by 4 bases and J by 3 bases. From its cysteine to its phenylalanine, the CDR3 spans 14 amino acids. CDR3 DNA is the only sequence kept; it has 42 bases, read in frame from the first base. TCRbeta CDR3 regions were amplified from genomic DNA using the immunoSEQ Assay, a bias-controlled multiplex PCR. The original methods were these. The number of nucleated cells in each sample was estimated by amplification of reference gene primers within the assay. To quantify the absolute abundance of each unique TCRbeta CDR3 rearrangement, sequence reads were collapsed and filtered. For each sample, productive Simpson clonality was calculated as the square root of Simpson's diversity index across productive rearrangements. Entries here come from immuneACCESS through TCRdb and include only in-frame sequences with V and J called. Some clones fail to appear in such tables; in the studies checked, an unresolved V gene covers under half of the shortfall, and the cause of the remainder is unknown. V and J calls plus clone size are reproduced from that table; the DNA served to infer D and trimming. Present in this sample are about 250,000 clones, about 89% of which were seen just once. The ten largest clones capture 0.94% of the sample.

The chain couples TRBV3-1 (or the pseudogene TRBV3-2) to TRBJ2-7; TRBD1 agrees with 7 junctional bases. Sequenced: peripheral blood. This receptor was obtained from a woman aged 35 to 49 who had recovered from COVID-19. The CDR3 has the sequence CASSLRDRGYEQYF. The DNA is TGTGCCAGCAGCCTCCGGGACAGAGGCTACGAGCAGTACTTC.